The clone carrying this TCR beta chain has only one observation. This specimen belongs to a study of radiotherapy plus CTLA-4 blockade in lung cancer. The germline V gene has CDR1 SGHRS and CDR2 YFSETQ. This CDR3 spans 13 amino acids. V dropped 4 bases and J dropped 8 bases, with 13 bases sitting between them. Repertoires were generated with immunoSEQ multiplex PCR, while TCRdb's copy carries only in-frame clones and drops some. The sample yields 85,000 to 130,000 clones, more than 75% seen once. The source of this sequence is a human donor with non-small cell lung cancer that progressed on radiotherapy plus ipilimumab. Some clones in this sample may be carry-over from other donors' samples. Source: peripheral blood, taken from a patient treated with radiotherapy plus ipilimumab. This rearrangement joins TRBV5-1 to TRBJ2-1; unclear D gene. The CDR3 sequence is CASSEAPRDEQFF. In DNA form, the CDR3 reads TGCGCCAGCAGCGAGGCTCCTCGGGATGAGCAGTTCTTC.